Listed below are T cell receptor beta chains from one sample, sequenced in a study of identical twins. TCRdb reanalysed the 5' RACE reads using MiXCR and keeps one entry per CDR3 protein. The sample consists of approximately 1.8 million distinct CDR3 sequences, about 30% of them appearing once. Sequenced material: cord blood. These receptors came from a newborn girl in good health. Both conserved end residues are part of each CDR3. A D gene is named only where the DNA matches it firmly. Clone size is stated in some rows and not others, as once, few, many or a class when expanded.

>-|TRBV20-1|TRBD2|TRBJ2-5
TGCAGTGCTAGACCAGGACTAGCGGAGACCCAGTACTTC
CSARPGLAETQYF
>few|TRBV7-9|-|TRBJ2-3
TGTGCCAGCAGCTTAGCAGCTTCTAGCACAGATACGCAGTATTTT
CASSLAASSTDTQYF
>-|TRBV12-3/TRBV12-4|-|TRBJ2-3
TGTGCCAGCAGCCCGGGGGCGGGGAGCGCAGATGCGGAGTATTTT
CASSPGAGSADAEYF
>few|TRBV20-1|-|TRBJ2-4
TGCAGTGCTAGCCCCGGCTTGCGGGCCAAAAACATTCAGTACTTC
CSASPGLRAKNIQYF
>-|TRBV4-2|TRBD1|TRBJ1-2
TGTGCCAGCAGCCTCAGAGGCACAGGGGAGGGCTATGGCTACACCTTC
CASSLRGTGEGYGYTF
>-|TRBV11-1|TRBD2|TRBJ2-1
TGTGCCAGCAGCTTAGTCGCTAGCGGGGGTAGGAATGAGCAGTTCTTC
CASSLVASGGRNEQFF
>-|TRBV5-1|TRBD1|TRBJ2-7
TGCGCCAGCAGTCCCTTCAGGGGGTTTGGACGGTGGTGTGTGGACTGCGAGCAGTACTTC
CASSPFRGFGRWCVDCEQYF
>-|TRBV3-1|TRBD2|TRBJ2-7
TGTGCCAGCAGCCAGACTAGCGGGGGGGTTTACAATGAGCAGTACTTC
CASSQTSGGVYNEQYF
>-|TRBV15|-|TRBJ1-5
TGTGCCACCAGCAGCGGGACTCCGAAGGCCAATCAGCCCCAGCATTTT
CATSSGTPKANQPQHF
>-|TRBV29-1|TRBD2|TRBJ2-3
TGCAGCGTTTCCGGGCGGGAGAGCACAGATACGCAGTATTTT
CSVSGRESTDTQYF
>few|TRBV25-1|-|TRBJ2-1
TGTGCCAGCAGTGAATACCGAACAGGGATTAAGAATGAGCAGTTCTTC
CASSEYRTGIKNEQFF
>many|TRBV5-1|-|TRBJ2-1
TGCGCCAGCAGCTTGGGACCGAGAACCTACAATGAGCAGTTCTTC
CASSLGPRTYNEQFF
>few|TRBV20-1|TRBD2|TRBJ2-1
TGCAGTGCTAGCTCAGCGGGGAACTACAATGAGCAGTTCTTC
CSASSAGNYNEQFF
>-|TRBV12-3/TRBV12-4|TRBD1|TRBJ1-2
TGTGCCAGCAGTTTGGGGACAGGGCTGGGGGATGGCTACACCTTC
CASSLGTGLGDGYTF
>-|TRBV15|-|TRBJ2-3
TGTGCCACCAGCAGAGATCATCAGGGAGCAGATACGCAGTATTTT
CATSRDHQGADTQYF
>-|TRBV2|TRBD1|TRBJ1-2
TGTGCCAGCAGTGATGAGGGACAGGTTTATGGCTACACCTTC
CASSDEGQVYGYTF